This T cell receptor (beta chain) is drawn from a study of blood T cell repertoires in COVID-19. Study-level background: Samples representing acute and convalescent COVID-19 were sourced from the United States, Italy and Spain. In each case, the material was cDNA or gDNA derived from T cells, B-cell-depleted T cells, or PBMCs.

As handled by the study authors: Amplified reference gene primers provided the basis for estimating nucleated cell counts. TCRdb's table, derived via immunoSEQ multiplex PCR, lists solely in-frame clones and lacks some. The V and J calls and the clone size are those of that table, but D and trimming were determined from the DNA. The sample shows 85,000 to 95,000 clones, 80% to 90% of them seen only once. V lost 1 base to trimming and J lost 7 bases; unmatched junction nucleotides: 7. Germline-derived CDR1 and CDR2 are SEHNR and FQNEAQ (reference sequence). There are 15 residues in the CDR3. The clonotype comes from a woman older than 75 with acute or convalescent COVID-19. The chain carries TRBV7-9 and TRBJ1-2; 9 bases map to TRBD1. Sequencing used peripheral blood. CDR3 residues: CASSLVTTGQGGYTF. The CDR3 DNA is TGTGCCAGCAGCTTAGTAACAACGGGACAGGGTGGCTACACCTTC.